The next 30 T cell receptor beta chains were all read from a single sample in a study of T cell responses to AZD1222 COVID-19 vaccine. Generated by immunoSEQ multiplex PCR, the TCRdb table keeps only in-frame clones and is missing some. The data hold roughly 190,000 clones, with 80% to 95% observed a single time. Source: peripheral blood, taken on day 0 of AZD1222 vaccination. The receptors originated from an adult in good health.

This chain joins TRBV5-4 and TRBJ2-3; the match to TRBD1 covers 10 bases. The ends lost 4 bases at V and 8 bases at J; junction bases unmatched: 13. CDR3 length: 16 amino acids. The germline gives CDR1 SGHNT, CDR2 YYREEE (reference sequence). CDR3 nucleotides: TGTGCCAGCAGCGCCCCGGGACAGGGGACATCTGCTACGCAGTATTTT. Its translation: CASSAPGQGTSATQYF.

The chain recombines TRBV6-1 with TRBJ1-1; maybe TRBD1 (5 bases). The germline CDR1 and CDR2 sequences are MNHNS and SASEGT. V lost 0 bases and J lost 1, with 18 bases in between. The CDR3 spans 18 residues. The DNA for the CDR3 is TGTGCCAGCAGTGAAGCGATTTTGGGGGTTTATTCGAACACTGAAGCTTTCTTT. Protein: CASSEAILGVYSNTEAFF.

The chain recombines TRBV11-2 with TRBJ1-2; the match to TRBD1 covers 8 bases. Germline values: CDR1 SGHAT, CDR2 FQNNGV. V shed 6 bases, J shed 5 bases, and the junction held 17 bases outside the gene matches. The length of the CDR3 is 17 residues. CDR3 loop: CASSYRTGRLEPYGYTF. The CDR3 region has the DNA TGTGCCAGCAGTTACAGGACAGGGAGACTAGAGCCTTATGGCTACACCTTC.

The gene calls are TRBV14 and TRBJ1-2; 9 nucleotides match TRBD1. The germline CDR1 and CDR2 sequences are SGHDN and FVKESK. This CDR3 comprises 15 residues. J was trimmed by 5 bases and V by 5 bases; bases with no gene match: 9. This chain's CDR3 is CASSKRRGQGYGYTF. The CDR3 nucleotides read TGTGCCAGCAGCAAGAGGAGGGGACAGGGTTATGGCTACACCTTC.

V is TRBV13 and J is TRBJ2-1; TRBD1 might be the D (6 bases). V lost 5 bases and J lost 7, with 18 bases in between. CDR3 length: 15 residues. CDR1 is PRHDT and CDR2 is FYEKMQ in the germline V gene (reference sequence). Written as DNA, the CDR3 is TGTGCCAGCAGCCGAGACAGGCGACACACGAATGAGCAGTTCTTC. Amino acid sequence: CASSRDRRHTNEQFF.

The chain uses TRBV9 and TRBJ1-1, with D unresolved. The CDR3 is 14 residues long. Deletions cut 5 bases from V and 1 base from J, with 12 bases between. CDR1 is SGDLS, CDR2 YYNGEE, per germline. CDR3 in DNA: TGTGCCAGCAGGCCGGGTCAAGAGAACACTGAAGCTTTCTTT. Translating it yields CASRPGQENTEAFF.

This chain uses TRBV5-5 with TRBJ2-7, with D possibly matching TRBD2 (6 bases). CDR1 SGHKS and CDR2 YYEKEE come from the germline V gene (reference sequence). The CDR3 length is 13 residues. V was cut by 0 bases and J by 6 bases, with 10 bases left in between. Written as DNA, the CDR3 is TGTGCCAGCAGCTTGGGACTAGTACTCGAGCAGTACTTC. Its protein is CASSLGLVLEQYF.

The CDR3 DNA follows: TGCGCCAGCAGCTCCGGCCCGGGACTAGATGCAGATACGCAGTATTTT. This codes for CASSSGPGLDADTQYF. This sequence joins TRBV5-1 and TRBJ2-3, with 8 bases matching TRBD2. Trimming cost V 3 bases and J 4 bases; bases outside gene matches: 10. The CDR3 is 16 amino acids. Germline V gene sequence: CDR1 SGHRS, CDR2 YFSETQ.

The V call is TRBV27, the J call TRBJ2-3; D uncertain. Trimming cost V 8 bases and J 0 bases, with 9 bases left between them. The CDR3 totals 13 residues. CDR1 is MNHEY, CDR2 SMNVEV, per germline (reference sequence). CDR3 nucleotides: TGTGCCAGCTCCCCCGACAGCACAGATACGCAGTATTTT. Protein product: CASSPDSTDTQYF.

The chain has TRBV2 and TRBJ1-2, with unresolved D. Trimming left V 2 bases short and J 8 bases short, with 12 bases between. CDR1 is SNHLY, CDR2 FYNNEI, per germline. CDR3 size: 13 residues. The CDR3 is CASSEIYEEGYTF. The DNA for the CDR3 is TGTGCCAGCAGTGAAATCTACGAGGAGGGCTACACCTTC.

The chain is built from TRBV27 and TRBJ1-2; TRBD1 aligns across 8 bases. The CDR3 runs 14 residues. Germline V gives CDR1 MNHEY, CDR2 SMNVEV (reference sequence). The trim removed 6 bases at V and 3 bases at J, leaving 6 bases unmatched. The CDR3 sequence: CASRFTGGHYGYTF. Here the CDR3 DNA reads TGTGCCAGCAGATTTACAGGGGGTCACTATGGCTACACCTTC.

The V and J genes are TRBV12-3 or TRBV12-4 and TRBJ2-7; no firm D call. V was shortened by 6 bases and J by 2 bases, with 8 bases between the two germline ends. The CDR3 is made up of 12 amino acids. The CDR3 loop is CASRDETYEQYF. DNA for the CDR3: TGTGCCAGCAGGGACGAGACCTACGAGCAGTACTTC.

The chain carries TRBV7-9 and TRBJ1-1; no clear D gene. Trimming took 2 bases from V and 1 from J, leaving 11 bases between them. The germline gives CDR1 SEHNR, CDR2 FQNEAQ (reference sequence). The CDR3 spans 15 residues. The DNA of the CDR3 is TGTGCCAGCAGCTTACCGCAGGTGGGGAACACTGAAGCTTTCTTT. It codes for CASSLPQVGNTEAFF. The full variable domain, its missing parts supplied by reference TRBV7-9 and TRBJ1-1, is DTGVSQNPRHKITKRGQNVTFRCDPISEHNRLYWYRQTLGQGPEFLTYFQNEAQLEKSRLLSDRFSAERPKGSFSTLEIQRTEQGDSAMYLCASSLPQVGNTEAFFGQGTRLTVV.

This chain uses TRBV6-5 with TRBJ2-1, with 7 bases lining up with TRBD2. J gave up 8 bases and V 5 bases, and 9 bases lay outside the gene matches. Looked up from germline, CDR1 is MNHEY and CDR2 is SVGAGI. The CDR3 is 14 amino acids. CDR3 amino acids: CASSKGRAADEQFF. Here the CDR3 DNA reads TGTGCCAGCAGTAAGGGGAGGGCCGCGGATGAGCAGTTCTTC.

The chain uses TRBV6-4 and TRBJ2-1; D is uncertain. The germline gives CDR1 MRHNA, CDR2 SNTAGT. CDR3 length: 17 residues. Trimming shortened V by 2 bases and J by 0 bases, and 14 bases separated the two germline ends. CDR3 in amino acids: CASSDGLVLGSYNEQFF. CDR3 DNA sequence: TGTGCCAGCAGTGACGGGCTCGTCTTGGGCTCCTACAATGAGCAGTTCTTC.

The rearrangement joins TRBV14 to TRBJ1-1, with D possibly TRBD1 on 5 matching bases. CDR1 and CDR2 from the germline V gene are SGHDN and FVKESK. CDR3 length equals 18 residues. V lost 3 bases, J lost 4 bases, and 24 bases lay in between. CDR3 in amino acids: CASSQTSANWGRPTEAFF. The CDR3 bases are TGTGCCAGCAGCCAGACTTCAGCGAACTGGGGCAGGCCCACTGAAGCTTTCTTT.

The chain recombines TRBV7-7 with TRBJ2-7, with D possibly TRBD2 on 5 matching bases. The CDR3 extends over 14 amino acids. In germline, CDR1 is SSHAT, CDR2 FNYEAQ (reference sequence). With 5 bases removed from V and 4 bases from J, the gap between germline ends came to 15 bases. The CDR3 DNA is TGTGCCAGCAGCGCCCGGCGGGCCCCTTACGAGCAGTACTTC. Protein sequence: CASSARRAPYEQYF.

The chain has TRBV29-1 and TRBJ1-1; D ambiguous. Germline V gene sequence: CDR1 SQVTM, CDR2 ANQGSEA. The length of the CDR3 is 13 residues. V lost 8 bases and J 1 base, leaving 14 bases between the germline ends. CDR3 protein: CSSRAVRNTEAFF. CDR3 DNA: TGCAGCTCACGAGCGGTTCGGAACACTGAAGCTTTCTTT.

In its sample, this clone was seen a few times. This rearrangement joins TRBV11-1 to TRBJ1-4; 8 bases agree with TRBD1. The CDR3 covers 15 residues. Unmatched junction bases numbered 9, after V lost 5 bases and J lost 7 bases. In germline, CDR1 is SGHAT, CDR2 FQDESV (reference sequence). The CDR3 DNA sequence: TGTGCCAGCAGCCAACGTGACAGGGGACCTGAAAAACTGTTTTTT. Its protein is CASSQRDRGPEKLFF.

The chain couples TRBV27 to TRBJ1-1; D is perhaps TRBD1 (5 bases). This CDR3 has 16 amino acids. Trimming left V 7 bases short and J 1 base short, with 19 bases between. Germline CDR1 and CDR2: MNHEY and SMNVEV (reference sequence). The CDR3 nucleotides read TGTGCCAGCATTAATCTCCCCGACAGAACGAACACTGAAGCTTTCTTT. Translating gives CASINLPDRTNTEAFF.

The rearrangement joins TRBV11-2 to TRBJ1-1; D remains ambiguous. From germline, CDR1 is SGHAT and CDR2 FQNNGV. CDR3 size: 15 residues. The V gene lost 1 base and the J gene lost 4 bases, with 13 bases spanning the gap. The CDR3 spells CASSLAAGYSTEAFF. CDR3 DNA: TGTGCCAGCAGCTTAGCGGCAGGCTACAGCACTGAAGCTTTCTTT.

This chain joins TRBV4-1 and TRBJ2-1; TRBD2 matches at 9 bases. The junction had 9 bases not matched to a gene; V was cut back by 2 bases and J by 4 bases. CDR1 and CDR2 from the germline V gene are MGHRA and YSYEKL. The length of the CDR3 is 17 residues. The CDR3 coding sequence is TGCGCCAGCAGCCAATCCACAAGACTAGCGGAATACAATGAGCAGTTCTTC. Translated: CASSQSTRLAEYNEQFF.

This clone was counted a single time. The rearrangement joins TRBV5-6 to TRBJ2-5, with 13 nucleotides matching TRBD2. This CDR3 spans 15 amino acids. With 2 bases clipped from V and 4 bases from J, the junction kept 2 bases outside the gene matches. Germline V gives CDR1 SGHDT, CDR2 YYEEEE. Written as DNA, the CDR3 is TGTGCCAGCAGCTTAAGGACTAGCGGGGGAGAGACCCAGTACTTC. Amino acid sequence: CASSLRTSGGETQYF.

The CDR3 reads CASSQEQRTNYGYTF. CDR3 DNA: TGTGCCAGCAGCCAAGAACAGAGAACAAACTATGGCTACACCTTC. J is TRBJ1-2 and V is TRBV14; D is ambiguous. Germline CDR1 reads SGHDN; CDR2 reads FVKESK. This CDR3 spans 15 amino acids. Trimming stripped 0 bases from V and 2 bases from J, with 10 bases between. The complete variable domain, with remaining parts taken from reference TRBV14 and TRBJ1-2, reads EAGVTQFPSHSVIEKGQTVTLRCDPISGHDNLYWYRRVMGKEIKFLLHFVKESKQDESGMPNNRFLAERTGGTYSTLKVQPAELEDSGVYFCASSQEQRTNYGYTFGSGTRLTVV.

The chain combines TRBV2 with TRBJ2-1, with D perhaps TRBD1 or TRBD2 (5 bases each). This CDR3 has 13 amino acids. V lost 4 bases, J lost 4 bases, and 8 bases lay in between. CDR1 SNHLY and CDR2 FYNNEI come from the germline V gene. CDR3 residues: CASSAGRYNEQFF. The CDR3 DNA reads TGTGCCAGCAGTGCGGGACGTTACAATGAGCAGTTCTTC.

The chain uses TRBV3-1 (or the pseudogene TRBV3-2) and TRBJ2-3, with no clear D. Trimming left V 4 bases short and J 2 bases short, with 13 bases between. This CDR3 is 15 amino acids long. CDR1 LGHDT and CDR2 YNNKEL come from the germline V gene (reference sequence). The CDR3 DNA reads TGTGCCAGCAGCCCAAGGTGGCTGGACACAGATACGCAGTATTTT. Translating gives CASSPRWLDTDTQYF.

This clone was recorded only once. The chain links TRBV19 to TRBJ1-3; D uncertain. Germline V gene sequence: CDR1 LNHDA, CDR2 SQIVND (reference sequence). The V gene lost 3 bases and the J gene lost 4 bases, with 10 bases spanning the gap. The CDR3 extends over 14 amino acids. CDR3: CASSISGFGNTIYF. CDR3 bases: TGTGCCAGTAGTATTTCGGGTTTCGGAAACACCATATATTTT. The full variable domain, with the rest looked up from reference TRBV19 and TRBJ1-3, is DGGITQSPKYLFRKEGQNVTLSCEQNLNHDAMYWYRQDPGQGLRLIYYSQIVNDFQKGDIAEGYSVSREKKESFPLTVTSAQKNPTAFYLCASSISGFGNTIYFGEGSWLTVV.

V is TRBV4-1 and J is TRBJ2-3, with 7 bases matching TRBD1. Germline V gives CDR1 MGHRA, CDR2 YSYEKL. Trimming took 4 bases from V and 5 from J; bases not matched to a gene: 15. This CDR3 contains 17 residues. The CDR3 sequence is CASSPKHRQGVGDTQYF. CDR3 nucleotides: TGCGCCAGCAGCCCCAAACACCGACAGGGCGTCGGAGATACGCAGTATTTT.

The chain links TRBV7-9 to TRBJ1-4, with D perhaps matching TRBD1 (5 bases). Germline-derived CDR1 and CDR2 are SEHNR and FQNEAQ (reference sequence). The CDR3 totals 14 residues. V lost 5 bases to trimming and J lost 8 bases, with 15 bases between them. The CDR3 sequence: CASSRGREGEKLFF. The CDR3 DNA reads TGTGCCAGCAGCCGGGGACGGGAAGGGGAAAAACTGTTTTTT.

This chain uses TRBV10-3 with TRBJ2-7, with 7 bases fitting TRBD2. Losses at the gene ends were 2 bases for V and 0 bases for J; bases not matched to a gene: 16. The CDR3 is made up of 19 amino acids. Germline CDR1 reads ENHRY; CDR2 reads SYGVKD. The CDR3 coding sequence is TGTGCCATCAGTGAGCCCGGCTTCCCACTACTAGCGACCTCCTACGAGCAGTACTTC. Translating gives CAISEPGFPLLATSYEQYF.